What follows describes a single TCR beta chain. The germline CDR1 and CDR2 sequences are LGHNA and YNFKEQ. J was trimmed by 2 bases and V by 3 bases; bases with no gene match: 2. This CDR3 contains 16 residues. The entry originates in a study of blood T cell repertoires in COVID-19. Study at large: Samples taken during acute and convalescent COVID-19 were collected in the United States, Italy and Spain. The cDNA or gDNA used as material had been derived from T cells, B-cell-depleted T cells, or PBMCs.

The authors' processing: Nucleated cell number was recorded as an estimate derived from reference gene primer amplification. Sequenced by immunoSEQ multiplex PCR; TCRdb stores in-frame clones only, minus some. That table is the source of V, J and clone size, and D and trimming were worked out from the DNA. The table lists 200,000 to 300,000 clones, 88% of them singletons, with roughly 4% in the top ten. Sequenced sample: peripheral blood. V usage is TRBV4-2 and J usage is TRBJ2-1; TRBD2 agrees at 12 bases. This TCR was sampled from a man aged 55 to 69 who had recovered from COVID-19. The CDR3 DNA reads as TGTGCCAGCAGCCACCGACTAGCGGGGGCCTACAATGAGCAGTTCTTC. Protein sequence: CASSHRLAGAYNEQFF.